This TCR beta chain was documented in a study of blood T cell repertoires in COVID-19. Whole-study context: From the United States, Italy and Spain came samples of acute and convalescent COVID-19.

Trimming left V 6 bases short and J 8 bases short, with 19 bases between. The V gene's germline CDR1 is LNHDA and CDR2 SQIVND (reference sequence). The CDR3 spans 14 residues. This clone was observed a single time. In the study's own analysis: Estimates of nucleated cell counts were drawn from the amplification of reference gene primers. Method: immunoSEQ multiplex PCR; TCRdb's copy keeps in-frame clones and lacks some. The DNA was the basis for D and trimming; V, J and clone size are from that table. The table lists 140,000 to 150,000 clones, roughly 90% of them singletons. Participants came from about 24 US areas, aged roughly 18 to 95 years. Cohorts were determined from participant-reported clinical history.

V gene TRBV19 combines with J gene TRBJ1-2, with a possible D match to TRBD1 (5 bases). Sequencing input: PBMCs or T cells enriched from blood (not recorded which). This receptor was obtained from a woman between 25 and 40 years old with acute COVID-19. The CDR3 sequence: CASRTQAAGGGYTF. The CDR3 region has the DNA TGTGCCAGTAGAACACAGGCTGCCGGGGGGGGCTACACCTTC.